This T cell receptor beta chain was observed in a study of glioma-infiltrating T cells after dendritic cell vaccination. Study context: Patients received autologous tumor lysate-pulsed dendritic cell vaccination between about 2003 and 2013. At biweekly intervals, patients got three intradermal dendritic cell vaccine injections.

This table comes from immunoSEQ multiplex PCR, and its TCRdb copy is limited to in-frame clones, with some not included. The data contain tens of thousands of clones, 82% of them singletons. CDR3 length: 16 residues. Germline values: CDR1 MNHNS, CDR2 SASEGT. V shed 4 bases, J shed 11 bases, and the junction held 14 bases outside the gene matches. This chain links TRBV6-1 with TRBJ2-1; 10 bases are shared with TRBD1. The sample here was blood, taken before dendritic cell vaccination. The TCR was taken from a human donor with glioblastoma. CDR3 nucleotide sequence: TGTGCCAGCAGTGCCCAGTTGACAGGGGGCGTAAACCAGCAGTTCTTC. This encodes CASSAQLTGGVNQQFF.